This T cell receptor beta chain is drawn from a study of blood T cell repertoires in COVID-19. Study overall: The United States, Italy and Spain provided the acute and convalescent COVID-19 samples. PBMCs, B-cell-depleted T cells, or T cells were the source of the cDNA or gDNA that made up the material.

V shed 2 bases and J 4 bases; nucleotides not matched to a gene: 2. CDR1 and CDR2 (germline): KGHDR, SFDVKD. This CDR3 contains 14 residues. In the source study's methods: Estimates of nucleated cell counts were drawn from the amplification of reference gene primers. Only in-frame clones appear in the TCRdb table, and some are missing; sequencing was by immunoSEQ multiplex PCR. V, J and clone size derive from that table, while D and trimming were established from the DNA sequence. This sample has some 250,000 clones; roughly 88% occur once, and the top ten carry more than 9%. V is TRBV24-1 and J is TRBJ1-2; 8 bases match TRBD1. This receptor was taken from a man older than 75 with acute or convalescent COVID-19. Input material: peripheral blood. The CDR3 here is CATSDSDRGYGYTF. CDR3 coding DNA: TGTGCCACCAGTGATTCAGACAGGGGCTATGGCTACACCTTC.